Shown below are 26 T cell receptor beta chains from a single sample sequenced in a study of blood T cell repertoires in COVID-19. Libraries were prepared by immunoSEQ multiplex PCR; TCRdb keeps only in-frame clonotypes and omits some of them. The top ten hold approximately 1% of the sample, which has about 430,000 clones, approximately 90% seen once. Sequencing was carried out using PBMCs or T cells enriched from blood (not recorded which). Source of these receptors: a woman aged 25-40 years with acute COVID-19.

With regard to this clone: This sample also contains other DNA sequences that code for the same CDR3. The rearrangement uses TRBV9 and TRBJ1-2; D gene ambiguous. Per germline, CDR1 SGDLS and CDR2 YYNGEE. The CDR3 spans 13 residues. The V gene lost 0 bases and the J gene lost 2 bases, with 5 bases spanning the gap. The CDR3 protein is CASSVGGNYGYTF. CDR3 nucleotides: TGTGCCAGCAGCGTAGGAGGAAACTATGGCTACACCTTC.

The chain recombines TRBV3-1 (or the pseudogene TRBV3-2) with TRBJ2-3, with D perhaps TRBD2 (7 bases). CDR1 is LGHDT and CDR2 is YNNKEL in the germline V gene (reference sequence). The CDR3 is made up of 17 amino acids. V gave up 4 bases and J gave up 1 base, with 18 bases separating them. The CDR3 region has the DNA TGTGCCAGCAGCCCGATTAAGGTGGGGGGGCGCACAGATACGCAGTATTTT. Its protein is CASSPIKVGGRTDTQYF.

This chain links TRBV20-1 with TRBJ1-3, with a weak D call TRBD1 (5 bases). CDR1 and CDR2 (germline): DFQATT, SNEGSKA (reference sequence). The CDR3 has 13 residues. Trimming pared 3 bases from V and 4 bases from J, leaving 10 bases between. The CDR3 protein is CSASKQGGNTIYF. CDR3 coding DNA: TGCAGTGCTAGTAAGCAGGGCGGAAACACCATATATTTT.

The chain couples TRBV6-5 to TRBJ2-7; 10 bases are shared with TRBD1. The CDR3 contains 16 residues. Looked up from germline, CDR1 is MNHEY and CDR2 is SVGAGI. Losses at the gene ends were 0 bases for V and 1 base for J; bases not matched to a gene: 3. The CDR3 DNA reads TGTGCCAGCAGTTACTCGACAGGGGGCTATTCCTACGAGCAGTACTTC. It codes for CASSYSTGGYSYEQYF.

A word on this clone: Sequence at one end of the junction differs from germline and may be a read error. The chain joins TRBV7-3 to TRBJ1-2; 7 bases match TRBD1. Germline V gene sequence: CDR1 SGHTA, CDR2 FQGTGA. CDR3 length: 14 residues. The CDR3 loop is CASSPGTAKYGYTF. The CDR3 DNA reads TGTGCCAGCAGCCCCGGGACAGCTAAATATGGCTACACCTTC.

V is TRBV2 and J is TRBJ2-1; D gene uncertain. V lost 2 bases to trimming and J lost 3 bases, with 5 bases between them. The CDR3 length is 13 residues. Germline V gene data show CDR1 as SNHLY and CDR2 as FYNNEI. Here the CDR3 reads CASSELSYNEQFF. The CDR3 nucleotides read TGTGCCAGCAGTGAACTGAGCTACAATGAGCAGTTCTTC.

This clone has more than one count but fewer than ten. V and J are TRBV30 and TRBJ2-4, with 7 positions matching TRBD2. Germline V gives CDR1 GTSNPN, CDR2 SVGIG (reference sequence). The CDR3 totals 16 residues. Germline trimming cut 4 bases from V and 0 bases from J; bases unmatched to any gene: 9. The CDR3 nucleotides are TGTGCCTGGAAGGGACGGGGAGGGCCAGCCAAAAACATTCAGTACTTC. This sequence encodes CAWKGRGGPAKNIQYF.

This chain links TRBV2 with TRBJ2-3; TRBD2 agrees at 7 bases. The V gene end was trimmed by 6 bases and the J gene end by 2 bases; junction bases not matched to a gene: 5. The CDR3 is 14 residues long. CDR1 and CDR2 from the germline V gene are SNHLY and FYNNEI. The CDR3: CASSRSGITDTQYF. As DNA, the CDR3 is TGTGCCAGCAGCCGGAGCGGGATCACAGATACGCAGTATTTT.

CDR3 region: CASSRLVFLDTQYF. CDR3 DNA: TGTGCCAGCTCACGTTTAGTGTTTCTCGATACGCAGTATTTT. The rearrangement joins TRBV18 to TRBJ2-3; D remains unclear. The V gene's germline CDR1 is KGHSH and CDR2 LQKENI. Trimming pared 4 bases from V and 6 bases from J, leaving 14 bases between. The CDR3 covers 14 residues.

The chain has TRBV5-1 and TRBJ2-5, with D possibly matching TRBD1 (5 bases). Germline V lookup: CDR1 SGHRS, CDR2 YFSETQ. This CDR3 has 15 amino acids. The ends were cut back, 0 bases at V and 5 bases at J, with 14 bases in the middle. CDR3 DNA: TGCGCCAGCAGCTTGGCTGGCAGGGTGTGGGAGACCCAGTACTTC. As protein: CASSLAGRVWETQYF.

This chain links TRBV6-2 or TRBV6-3 with TRBJ1-5, with D unclear. V was shortened by 2 bases and J by 2 bases, with 7 bases between the two germline ends. Germline values: CDR1 MNHEY, CDR2 SVGEGT. This CDR3 contains 14 residues. CDR3 sequence: CASSYAEGNQPQHF. The CDR3 bases are TGTGCCAGCAGTTACGCGGAGGGCAATCAGCCCCAGCATTTT.

The chain is built from TRBV4-3 and TRBJ2-3, with TRBD2 identical over 14 bases. The CDR3 extends over 21 amino acids. The junction had 15 bases not matched to a gene; V was cut back by 0 bases and J by 4 bases. CDR1 and CDR2 (germline): LGHNA, YSLEER. CDR3 amino acids: CASSQDPPSLGLAGVADTQYF. The CDR3 nucleotides read TGCGCCAGCAGCCAAGATCCCCCCAGTTTGGGACTAGCGGGGGTGGCAGATACGCAGTATTTT.

This sequence joins TRBV2 and TRBJ1-5, with TRBD1 identical over 9 bases. The CDR3 runs 16 residues. After removal of 5 bases from V and 4 bases from J, the junction contained 9 bases not matched to a gene. In germline, CDR1 is SNHLY, CDR2 FYNNEI. The CDR3 protein is CASSLQGARLNQPQHF. In DNA, the CDR3 is TGTGCCAGCAGTCTACAGGGGGCAAGACTAAATCAGCCCCAGCATTTT.

The chain is built from TRBV7-2 and TRBJ1-5; 7 positions match TRBD1. CDR1 is SGHTA, CDR2 FQGNSA, per germline. CDR3 length: 14 amino acids. V gave up 1 base and J gave up 5 bases; unmatched junction bases: 2. The CDR3 protein is CASSLGQGDQPQHF. In nucleotides, the CDR3 is TGTGCCAGCAGCTTAGGCCAGGGGGATCAGCCCCAGCATTTT.

The V and J genes are TRBV7-9 and TRBJ1-2, with D tentatively TRBD1 (5 bases). Trimming pared 5 bases from V and 0 bases from J, leaving 22 bases between. This CDR3 spans 18 amino acids. CDR1 and CDR2 (germline): SEHNR, FQNEAQ (reference sequence). In DNA form, the CDR3 reads TGTGCCAGCAGCCGTAACCGGGACTCACGAACCACTAACTATGGCTACACCTTC. Amino acids: CASSRNRDSRTTNYGYTF.

This rearrangement joins TRBV27 to TRBJ2-1; D unresolved. Trimming took off 3 bases at V and 6 bases at J, with 6 bases between the two ends. Per the germline V gene, CDR1 is MNHEY and CDR2 is SMNVEV (reference sequence). The CDR3 extends over 12 amino acids. In DNA form, the CDR3 reads TGTGCCAGCAGTTTCGGTGGCAATGAGCAGTTCTTC. Protein sequence: CASSFGGNEQFF.

The V gene is TRBV3-1 (or the pseudogene TRBV3-2), the J gene TRBJ1-2; no clear D gene. CDR1 is LGHDT, CDR2 YNNKEL, per germline (reference sequence). Trimming removed 4 bases at V and 8 bases at J, with 14 bases between. The CDR3 spans 13 residues. This chain's CDR3 is CASSPSASGGYTF. The DNA of the CDR3 is TGTGCCAGCAGCCCCTCAGCCTCGGGAGGCTACACCTTC.

This clone was counted a single time. The genes are TRBV27 and TRBJ2-4; 13 bases agree with TRBD2. Germline CDR1 is MNHEY and CDR2 is SMNVEV (reference sequence). V lost 5 bases to trimming and J lost 7 bases; unmatched junction nucleotides: 17. The CDR3 runs to 19 residues. The CDR3 loop reads CASSPQSILAGGLGNIQYF. CDR3 bases: TGTGCCAGCAGTCCCCAATCAATACTAGCGGGGGGGCTCGGTAACATTCAGTACTTC.

The rearrangement joins TRBV7-8 to TRBJ2-7; tentatively, D is TRBD2 (5 bases). CDR3 length: 15 residues. Between the trimmed V and J ends, which lost 3 bases and 3 bases, there was a span of 15 bases. CDR1 is SGHVS, CDR2 FQNEAQ, per germline. CDR3 coding DNA: TGTGCCAGCAGCTTCGGGGTCTTACAAATCTACGAGCAGTACTTC. This translates into CASSFGVLQIYEQYF.

The rearrangement uses TRBV6-1 and TRBJ1-4, with a weak D call TRBD1 (6 bases). This CDR3 is built from 16 residues. Trimming stripped 3 bases from V and 7 bases from J, with 18 bases between. Germline loops: CDR1 MNHNS, CDR2 SASEGT. CDR3 nucleotide sequence: TGTGCCAGCAGTGAGGACCCGACAGGTCTGATTGAAAAACTGTTTTTT. It encodes CASSEDPTGLIEKLFF.

The chain has TRBV5-4 and TRBJ1-2; D possibly corresponds to TRBD1 (5 bases). The CDR3 length is 15 residues. Germline V gene data show CDR1 as SGHNT and CDR2 as YYREEE (reference sequence). V was shortened by 1 base and J by 4 bases, with 14 bases between the two germline ends. In nucleotides, the CDR3 is TGTGCCAGCAGCTTGATGGCGGGGGGGGTCTATGGCTACACCTTC. Protein sequence: CASSLMAGGVYGYTF.

The chain joins TRBV29-1 to TRBJ1-6, with D maybe TRBD1 (5 bases). Looked up from germline, CDR1 is SQVTM and CDR2 is ANQGSEA. V was trimmed by 5 bases and J by 3 bases, leaving 8 bases between them. The CDR3 totals 13 residues. The CDR3 is CSVRQSYNSPLHF. The DNA for the CDR3 is TGCAGCGTTCGACAGAGCTATAATTCACCCCTCCACTTT. Complete variable domain (other parts from reference TRBV29-1 and TRBJ1-6): SAVISQKPSRDICQRGTSLTIQCQVDSQVTMMFWYRQQPGQSLTLIATANQGSEATYESGFVIDKFPISRPNLTFSTLTVSNMSPEDSSIYLCSVRQSYNSPLHFGNGTRLTVT.

The J gene is TRBJ2-3, the V gene TRBV24-1; TRBD2 might be the D (5 bases). V was trimmed by 8 bases and J by 4 bases, leaving 12 bases between them. The CDR3 spans 13 residues. The V gene's germline CDR1 is KGHDR and CDR2 SFDVKD. The CDR3 bases are TGTGCCACCATCGCATCCGGGGCAGATACGCAGTATTTT. Protein sequence: CATIASGADTQYF.

This rearrangement joins TRBV7-2 to TRBJ1-2; 10 bases fit TRBD1. From germline, CDR1 is SGHTA and CDR2 FQGNSA. Germline trimming cut 3 bases from V and 8 bases from J; bases unmatched to any gene: 12. The CDR3 extends over 16 amino acids. CDR3 DNA: TGTGCCAGCAGCTTCGGGACAGGGGCCCCCATGAGAGGCTACACCTTC. Translated, it gives CASSFGTGAPMRGYTF. Using reference TRBV7-2 and TRBJ1-2 for the parts outside the CDR3, the full variable domain is GAGVSQSPSNKVTEKGKDVELRCDPISGHTALYWYRQSLGQGLEFLIYFQGNSAPDKSGLPSDRFSAERTGGSVSTLTIQRTQQEDSAVYLCASSFGTGAPMRGYTFGSGTRLTVV.

This clone occurred once. CDR3 sequence reads: CASSSDDRSSYNSPLHF. The DNA of the CDR3 is TGTGCCAGCAGCTCAGACGACAGGAGCTCCTATAATTCACCCCTCCACTTT. The chain links TRBV11-2 to TRBJ1-6; TRBD1 is a possible D gene (6 bases). CDR3 length: 17 residues. Trimming left V 4 bases short and J 0 bases short, with 13 bases between. Germline-derived CDR1 and CDR2 are SGHAT and FQNNGV.

The chain links TRBV5-1 to TRBJ1-2; 7 bases match TRBD1. After removal of 4 bases from V and 3 bases from J, the junction contained 9 bases not matched to a gene. The CDR3 is made up of 15 amino acids. The germline V gene has CDR1 SGHRS and CDR2 YFSETQ. The CDR3 loop is CASSTPGTDYYGYTF. In DNA, the CDR3 is TGCGCCAGCAGCACACCCGGGACAGATTACTATGGCTACACCTTC.